This T cell receptor (beta chain) was recovered during a study of cytomegalovirus exposure and HLA in healthy donors (dated by TCRdb to the late 2010s). Broadly, across the study: An earlier analysis of several hundred of the donors reported more than 250 Gb of sequence data and about 100 million unique TCR beta sequences from roughly 180 million T cells. Approximately 310 gigabases of sequencing data and roughly 90 million unique TCR sequences were included in an early release covering roughly 600 HLA-typed donors. Among the 398 genotyped donors, about 83% belonged to the genetic ancestry cluster associated with self-reported Caucasian donors. The study was designed to test whether signatures of past pathogen exposure could be identified by cataloging public T cell receptors. The T cell repertoires of 666 subjects were profiled by immunosequencing and related to cytomegalovirus serostatus. Besides the first cohort of approximately 670 subjects, a separate validation cohort made up of 120 different subjects was used. To predict cytomegalovirus infection status, the study brought together high-throughput TCR immunosequencing, statistical association of individual TCRs with disease status, and machine learning. In a later analysis, previously published TCR beta repertoires from hundreds of donors were re-analyzed and high-resolution HLA genotyping was added so that TCR occurrence patterns could be studied. Rather than drawing on any new phenotypic data, the later analysis identified candidate immune exposures from TCR beta sequences and the way those sequences occurred across donors. An earlier analysis of roughly 580 of the donors used high-throughput TCR beta sequencing to judge whether each TCR beta V gene segment behaved as functional or pseudogenic. Donor age, sex, ethnicity and CMV serostatus were compiled alongside the repertoire data. In a later genetic analysis, genome-wide SNP genotypes for 398 of the 666 donors were used, and that subset was treated as a discovery cohort. All discovery cohort repertoires had been generated using a single sequencing platform. HLA typing covered class I and class II loci at four-digit resolution. The number of typed donors differed by locus: roughly 620-640 for A, B, C, DRB1 and DQB1; 522 for DQA1; roughly 600 for DPA1; and 450 to 480 for DPB1. Roughly five DR-DQ haplotypes were handled as single units for association and clustering because linkage in the cohort was strong. Across some 400 genotyped donors of the cohort, an average of about 200,000 unique TCR beta nucleotide sequences per donor were sequenced, and 15% to 20% of those sequences were non-productive.

The cohort was made up of about 610 healthy bone marrow donors. At the time of sampling, every cohort member was nominally healthy, though immune exposures that went unrecorded were likely present. The donor was CMV seronegative and belonged to the group of 352 seronegative cohort members. Each donor provided a peripheral blood sample, and peripheral blood mononuclear cells were used for TCR beta sequencing. Genomic DNA was extracted from the blood cell samples with the Qiagen DNeasy Blood Extraction Kit. General conclusions and limits of the study: Because counts were too low, more than 15 rarely observed V segments, including chromosome 9 orphons, were excluded from the earlier analysis of a few hundred of the donors. The study listed 150 to 200 TCR beta chains as associated with cytomegalovirus. Strong co-occurrence of HLA alleles, especially DR and DQ, made assigning TCR associations to individual alleles difficult. In a later analysis, the rate of TCR association differed among HLA loci, with DRB1 alleles having the most associated TCRs and HLA-C alleles having the fewest. Several of the top co-occurrence clusters appeared to be linked to parvovirus B19, influenza, CMV and Epstein-Barr virus, according to a later analysis. A further reported finding was that TCR beta sequences accurately predicted the HLA-A and HLA-B alleles for most subjects in the first cohort. A later analysis associated about 17,000 TCR beta sequences with specific HLA alleles at a false discovery rate of 0.05. In this cohort, only TCR beta chains were sequenced, and detectable features were limited by the absence of alpha or paired-chain data. Most CMV-associated TCR beta chains appeared to be HLA-restricted in a later analysis, and the HLA associations seemed to be driven largely by CMV exposure. Sequencing depth was assumed to be roughly uniform across donors in the presence/absence analyses, though that assumption may not hold. An earlier analysis of approximately 530 of the donors showed that most TCR beta V segments appeared in productive rearrangements either about 87% or about 30% of the time, which broadly matched IMGT annotations. Because HLA typing was unavailable for some donors at each locus, only the typed subset was used in association tests. While some public TCRs were present in many individuals, most TCR sequences turned up only very rarely across donors. For the cohort, immune exposure information was limited to CMV serostatus. The sequencing pipeline was judged likely to have produced a cluster of highly shared sequence variants as a technical artifact. It was suggested by the authors that the approach could potentially be generalized to other disease states and immunological phenotypes. Correlated functional status among segregating V segments might be attributable to linkage disequilibrium, but an unknown experimental factor could not be ruled out. A later genetic analysis associated a missense DCLRE1C variant with V-gene and J-gene trimming of TCR beta chains, and an independent cohort replicated the association. In a later analysis, HLA-associated TCR beta chains were found to be more clonally expanded and to have lower generation probabilities than equally common non-associated chains. Because the 87-base-pair reads could not distinguish some IMGT-functional V segments, including TRBV6-2 and TRBV6-3, those segments were excluded. According to a later genetic analysis, donors in an Asian-associated ancestry cluster had fewer N-insertions in productive TCRs than the approximately 700-donor mean. In both the original and validation cohorts, the classifier was reported to diagnose cytomegalovirus status with high specificity and sensitivity. A few of the identified cytomegalovirus-associated TCR beta chains were confirmed in vitro to be specific for cytomegalovirus antigens.

Library method: the immunoSEQ multiplex PCR assay. For the multiplex PCR, a mixture combining 60 forward primers for TCR Vbeta segments and 13 reverse primers for TCR Jbeta segments was used. The CDR3 region of rearranged TCR beta genes was amplified from genomic DNA with a multiplex PCR assay. Amplified TCR beta libraries were sequenced as 87-base-pair reads on the Illumina HiSeq System. Processing in the source paper ran as follows. In a later analysis, tens of millions of unique TCR beta chains were counted across the 690 or so repertoires, and approximately 9.9 million of these chains were shared by at least two donors. To remove PCR and sequencing errors, raw reads were error-corrected and collapsed into unique sequences using a nearest-neighbor algorithm that merged closely related sequences. To assign V, D and J gene segments, CDR3 sequences were aligned to IMGT reference sequences. Each retained sequence needed at least a six-nucleotide match to both a V gene segment and a J gene segment. A rearrangement counted as productive if the CDR3 had no stop codons and remained in frame with V and J, and every other rearrangement counted as non-productive. CDR3 was defined according to IMGT convention as the region running from the second conserved V-encoded cysteine to the conserved J-encoded phenylalanine. Sequences without an unambiguous match to a single V gene segment were excluded from the earlier analysis of several hundred of the donors. An earlier analysis of a few hundred of the donors called V segments functional above 56.7% productive rearrangements and segregating when the between-donor standard deviation exceeded 5%. A statistical classification framework was built to diagnose cytomegalovirus status from the catalog of TCR beta chain sequences. In a later analysis, V and J genes were assigned by comparing TCR nucleotide sequences against IMGT/GENE-DB human TR gene sequences. In a later analysis, CDR3 sequences and most-parsimonious VDJ recombination scenarios were assigned using the TCRdist pipeline. In a later analysis, every TCR beta chain was defined by the combination of its CDR3 amino acid sequence and its V-gene family, and reads without a unique V-gene family were dropped. In a later analysis, 450 to 600 highly shared, low-generation-probability nucleotide sequences were removed to address suspected cross-contamination and a sequencing artifact. In a later analysis, a clonal expansion index for each public chain was calculated from normalized within-repertoire ranks of inferred template counts. In a later analysis, generation probabilities were computed using a VDJ recombination model fitted to out-of-frame rearrangements, and the results were checked against IGoR. In a later analysis, TCR-TCR, TCR-HLA and TCR-CMV co-occurrence was scored with hypergeometric tests, and a repertoire-size bias correction was applied to TCR pairs. False discovery rates were estimated in a later analysis by permuting HLA or CMV assignments 20 times. In a later analysis, co-occurring TCRs were grouped using DBSCAN, with TCRdist sequence similarity added in when clustering inside HLA-allele-positive subsets. Repertoires with fewer than 30,000 or more than 120,000 public chains were left out of co-occurrence clustering, as were about five repertoires with anomalous nucleotide sharing. The source is immuneACCESS, and TCRdb retained only in-frame sequences with V and J called. Part of the clones is not carried over; for the studies checked, unresolved V genes explain less than half of this, and the remainder is unexplained. The V and J calls and clone size are taken from that table; D and trimming were inferred from the DNA. This sample comprises 100,000 to 150,000 clones, 70% to 75% of them detected only once. The top ten clonotypes cover approximately 7.2% of the sample.

Only a few counts were recorded for this clone. Its antigen remains unidentified. Base qualities are not recorded, but no much larger clone differs from it by a single base. Reading from cysteine to phenylalanine, the CDR3 counts 14 amino acids. The only DNA kept is the CDR3, 42 bases in frame from the first base. V and J are truncated by 6 bases and 0 bases respectively, leaving an intervening sequence of 8 bases. The germline V gene encodes CDR1 MDHEN and CDR2 SYDVKM. The specimen was PBMCs. This sequence originates from a male donor in good health and CMV-seronegative. The sequence links TRBV28 to TRBJ1-4, with the D gene not clear enough to name. The DNA sequence is given as TGTGCCAGCAGGAGACAAGCAACTAATGAAAAACTGTTTTTT. Its protein product is CASRRQATNEKLFF.